This T cell receptor (beta chain) was observed in a study of tumor and adjacent non-tumor tissue in lung cancer. Study at large: Histology: about a dozen adenocarcinoma, a couple of squamous cell carcinoma, 1 small cell lung cancer. Study-wide points: Tumor repertoires had a smaller top 100 clone share than normal lung. TCR diversity was significantly greater in tumor than normal lung tissue. Patients with more diverse tumor TCRs had worse survival.

The template was RNA from unsorted bulk tissue. The normal lung tissue was taken more than 3 cm from the tumor edge. This clonotype was seen many times. The antigen is unknown. A modified ARM-PCR protocol with three rounds of nested PCR amplified TCRbeta. TCRdb re-called the multiplex PCR reads with MiXCR, one entry per CDR3 protein. This table holds under 75,000 distinct CDR3 sequences, around 70% found once. Looked up from germline, CDR1 is SGHKS and CDR2 is YYEKEE (reference sequence). CDR3 length: 16 amino acids. J was trimmed by 5 bases and V by 0 bases; bases with no gene match: 5. The sequencing sample was made of distant non-tumor lung tissue. The TCR sequence derives from a woman between 45 and 60 years old with non-small cell lung cancer. The V and J genes are TRBV5-5 and TRBJ2-2; 9 bases match TRBD2. CDR3: CASSLVSGRYTGELFF. The CDR3 DNA sequence: TGTGCCAGCAGCTTGGTTAGCGGGAGATATACCGGGGAGCTGTTTTTT.